These T cell receptor beta chains were read from a single sample in a study of a mutant IDH1 vaccine in newly diagnosed glioma. Assay: immunoSEQ multiplex PCR; the TCRdb copy retains only in-frame clones and omits some. In the table there are 75,000 to 100,000 clones, around 80% of which are singletons. Specimen: PBMCs, collected from a glioma patient treated with radiotherapy, temozolomide or both. All receptors derive from a man aged 40-55 years with glioma. Some clones in this sample may be carry-over from other donors' samples. Each CDR3 is given with its conserved first and last residue. D genes are given only for firm matches. Expanded clones get a size class; other rows say once, few or many, or leave the size out.

size	length	D	V	J	DNA	CDR3
NA	16	NA	TRBV19	TRBJ1-2	TGTGCCAGTAGTATAGCAGACTCCCCGGGATACTATGGCTACACCTTC	CASSIADSPGYYGYTF
NA	14	NA	TRBV5-1	TRBJ1-1	TGCGCCAGCAGCTTGGAGGGTTCTGACACTGAAGCTTTCTTT	CASSLEGSDTEAFF
NA	15	NA	TRBV6-5	TRBJ2-5	TGTGCCAGCACCCATGCGGGCGCTTCAGGGGAGACCCAGTACTTC	CASTHAGASGETQYF
NA	16	TRBD2	TRBV6-5	TRBJ2-7	TGTGCCAGCAGTTACTCGACTAGCGGGGACTCCTACGAGCAGTACTTC	CASSYSTSGDSYEQYF
NA	11	NA	TRBV30	TRBJ2-7	TGTGCCGGACGGGTCTCCGTCCAGCAGTACTTC	CAGRVSVQQYF
NA	11	NA	TRBV30	TRBJ2-3	TGTGCCTGGAGCCATGGGGATACGCAGTATTTT	CAWSHGDTQYF
NA	11	NA	TRBV29-1	TRBJ1-1	TGCAGCGTTAGTTGGAGCACTGAAGCTTTCTTT	CSVSWSTEAFF
NA	16	NA	TRBV6-5	TRBJ2-7	TGTGCCAGCAGTTTGGGTCAGGGGGGGGCGATCTACGAGCAGTACTTC	CASSLGQGGAIYEQYF
NA	11	NA	TRBV2	TRBJ1-4	TGTGCCAGCAGTGGAAGGGAAAAACTGTTTTTT	CASSGREKLFF
few	14	NA	TRBV2	TRBJ2-1	TGTGCCAGCAGTGATAGGCACATTTACAATGAGCAGTTCTTC	CASSDRHIYNEQFF
NA	15	NA	TRBV4-1	TRBJ1-1	TGCGCCAGCAGCCAAATAGGACATGGCCGTTCTGAAGCTTTCTTT	CASSQIGHGRSEAFF
NA	15	TRBD2	TRBV7-9	TRBJ2-5	TGTGCCAGCAGCATCAGCGGGGGGGCCGGGGAGACCCAGTACTTC	CASSISGGAGETQYF
NA	15	NA	TRBV29-1	TRBJ2-3	TGCAGCGTTGCATGGGAAGCTACTAGCACAGATACGCAGTATTTT	CSVAWEATSTDTQYF
NA	11	NA	TRBV14	TRBJ2-7	TGTGCCAGCAGCCAAGACTACGAGCAGTACTTC	CASSQDYEQYF
NA	14	NA	TRBV7-9	TRBJ1-2	TGTGCCAGCAGCTTATTCCCGGGGAGCTATGGCTACACCTTC	CASSLFPGSYGYTF
NA	19	TRBD1	TRBV5-1	TRBJ2-1	TGCGCCAGCAGCTTGGCCCATCAGGGGGCCTGGGGGTCCTACAATGAGCAGTTCTTC	CASSLAHQGAWGSYNEQFF
NA	13	NA	TRBV30	TRBJ1-5	TGTGCCTGGAGTGTAGGTGATTGGCAGCCCCAGCATTTT	CAWSVGDWQPQHF
NA	18	TRBD1	TRBV30	TRBJ2-7	TGTGCCTGGAGTGGAGGGAACGACAGGGTTAGGGAGCCCTACGAGCAGTACTTC	CAWSGGNDRVREPYEQYF
NA	12	TRBD1	TRBV5-4	TRBJ2-1	TGTGCCAGCAGCCAGGACAGGGCCAAGCAGTTCTTC	CASSQDRAKQFF
NA	14	TRBD1	TRBV6-5	TRBJ1-4	TGTGCCAGCAGTTACGCGGGACAGGGTGAAAAACTGTTTTTT	CASSYAGQGEKLFF
NA	13	NA	TRBV7-2	TRBJ1-1	TGTGCCAGCAGCGCCGGACAGAACGGGGAGGCTTTCTTT	CASSAGQNGEAFF
NA	14	NA	TRBV4-1	TRBJ2-1	TGCGCCAGCAGCCAACCCGAGGACTGGGATGAGCAGTTCTTC	CASSQPEDWDEQFF
once	13	NA	TRBV4-1	TRBJ1-6	TGCGCCAGCAGCCAAGTTCGGGATTCACCCCTCCACTTT	CASSQVRDSPLHF
NA	13	NA	TRBV5-1	TRBJ1-4	TGCGCCAGCAGCTTCGGGGGGAATGAAAAACTGTTTTTT	CASSFGGNEKLFF
NA	17	TRBD2	TRBV7-9	TRBJ2-1	TGTGCCAGCAGCTTAGGTCTCACAGCGGGGGGCGACAATGAGCAGTTCTTC	CASSLGLTAGGDNEQFF
NA	13	NA	TRBV6-6	TRBJ1-1	TGTGCCAGCAGTTATGCAGAGAACACTGAAGCTTTCTTT	CASSYAENTEAFF
NA	13	NA	TRBV6-4	TRBJ2-3	TGTGCCAGCAGGGGCTCTAACACAGATACGCAGTATTTT	CASRGSNTDTQYF
NA	12	NA	TRBV29-1	TRBJ2-5	TGCAGCGTTTTTTTATTGGCTGAGACCCAGTACTTC	CSVFLLAETQYF
NA	14	TRBD1	TRBV4-1	TRBJ1-2	TGCGCCAGCAGCCAAGACCCGGGACAGGGGCTTCGCACCTTC	CASSQDPGQGLRTF
NA	14	NA	TRBV23-1	TRBJ2-7	TGCGCCAGCAGCCATACCGGGACCGGATACGAGCAGTACTTC	CASSHTGTGYEQYF
NA	15	NA	TRBV5-1	TRBJ2-7	TGCGCCAGCAGCTTGGGGGGCGCGAGCTCCTACGAGCAGTACTTC	CASSLGGASSYEQYF
NA	12	NA	TRBV6-5	TRBJ1-1	TGTGCCAGCAGTTCCTCGACTCTGGTAACTTTCTTT	CASSSSTLVTFF
few	14	NA	TRBV6-5	TRBJ1-1	TGTGCCAGCAGTTTATCTGGGGAGGGGACTGAAGCTTTCTTT	CASSLSGEGTEAFF
NA	14	NA	TRBV4-2	TRBJ2-3	TGTGCCAGCAGCCCCTCCACGTTCACAGATACGCAGTATTTT	CASSPSTFTDTQYF
once	13	TRBD1	TRBV2	TRBJ1-2	TGTGCCAGCAGCCTCGACAGGGCAGGAGGCTACACCTTC	CASSLDRAGGYTF
NA	11	NA	TRBV20-1	TRBJ2-3	TGCAGTGCTAGTCCTACAGATACGCAGTATTTT	CSASPTDTQYF
NA	17	NA	TRBV18	TRBJ1-6	TGTGCCAGCTCACAGAACGAGGCAGGGATCTATAATTCACCCCTCCACTTT	CASSQNEAGIYNSPLHF
NA	16	NA	TRBV7-8	TRBJ1-5	TGTGCCAGCAGCTCTCATATAGACAGTCGCAATCAGCCCCAGCATTTT	CASSSHIDSRNQPQHF
NA	18	NA	TRBV27	TRBJ1-2	TGTGCCAGCAGTTCCCGTTATCCTACAGGGTCGGGTGGCAATGGCTACACCTTC	CASSSRYPTGSGGNGYTF
NA	14	TRBD1	TRBV6-6	TRBJ2-3	TGTGCCACCAGGACAGGTCGAGGCACAGATACGCAGTATTTT	CATRTGRGTDTQYF
NA	15	NA	TRBV7-9	TRBJ2-1	TGTGCCAGTCGGGTAGGGGCAGGGAACTACAATGAGCAGTTCTTC	CASRVGAGNYNEQFF
NA	16	TRBD2	TRBV5-4	TRBJ2-1	TGTGCCAGCAGCCTCGCACTAGCGGGGGGGCAGAATGAGCAGTTCTTC	CASSLALAGGQNEQFF
NA	14	NA	TRBV19	TRBJ1-2	TGTGCCAGTAGTATCGGTGGCTTACGCTATGGCTACACCTTC	CASSIGGLRYGYTF
once	14	NA	TRBV14	TRBJ2-7	TGTGCCAGCAGCCAGCAGGGTTCCCTCTACGAGCAGTACTTC	CASSQQGSLYEQYF
few	17	NA	TRBV4-1	TRBJ2-5	TGCGCCAGCAGCCAAGAAGGATGGGGGGGGGCCCTCGAGACCCAGTACTTC	CASSQEGWGGALETQYF
NA	14	NA	TRBV6-5	TRBJ2-7	TGTGCCAGCAGTTACAGGGGTCCGCCCTACGAGCAGTACTTC	CASSYRGPPYEQYF
few	14	NA	TRBV19	TRBJ1-6	TGTGCCAGTAGAACACCGGGACCAGTATCACCCCTCCACTTT	CASRTPGPVSPLHF
NA	15	NA	TRBV2	TRBJ1-1	TGTGCCAGCAGAATCACCGACGGGGTGAACACTGAAGCTTTCTTT	CASRITDGVNTEAFF
NA	15	NA	TRBV18	TRBJ2-7	TGTGCCAGCTCACCTCTCGGGGTAGGGGGCTACGAGCAGTACTTC	CASSPLGVGGYEQYF
NA	16	NA	TRBV2	TRBJ2-6	TGTGCCAGCAGTGATTCGAGGGGCGCTGGGGCCAACGTCCTGACTTTC	CASSDSRGAGANVLTF
once	16	TRBD2	TRBV5-6	TRBJ2-7	TGTGCCAGCACACTTCGGACTAGCGGGGGGGCCCCCGAGCAGTACTTC	CASTLRTSGGAPEQYF
NA	17	TRBD2	TRBV4-2	TRBJ2-2	TGTGCCAGCAGCCTCAATAGCGGGGGGGGTCCCAGCGGGGAGCTGTTTTTT	CASSLNSGGGPSGELFF
NA	14	NA	TRBV30	TRBJ1-1	TGTGCCTGGAGTGCCGGGACCGTGAACACTGAAGCTTTCTTT	CAWSAGTVNTEAFF